This T cell receptor (beta chain) was identified during a study of CD4 T cells in relation to SARS-CoV-2 and coronaviruses. Study at large: Shared crossreactive spike epitopes were mapped to their HLA restriction.

V lost 10 bases and J 4 bases, leaving 12 bases between the germline ends. CDR1 ENHRY and CDR2 SYGVKD come from the germline V gene. The CDR3 length is 12 residues. Here immunoSEQ multiplex PCR was the method, and the copy in TCRdb shows in-frame clones only, minus some. The sample gives approximately 70,000 clones, over 90% of which show up once; 0.23% is in the top ten. For this clone: Its antigen is undetermined.

Study outcomes and limitations: Pre-pandemic and post-infection samples never came from the same donor.

Before the COVID-19 pandemic, during about 2010-2019, CD4+ T cells were taken from unexposed donors. V gene TRBV10-3 combines with J gene TRBJ2-3; D possibly corresponds to TRBD2 (5 bases). The material sequenced was naive CD4+ T cells from PBMCs. Subset indicated: naive CD4+ T cells isolated by negative enrichment. The TCR sequence derives from a human donor in good health. The CDR3 bases are TGTGCCAACGCAACCGGGGCAGATACGCAGTATTTT. Its translation: CANATGADTQYF.